Below are 25 T cell receptor beta chains sequenced from a single sample in a study of response to subunit inactivated influenza vaccine. TCRdb analysed the RT-PCR reads with MiXCR anew, one entry per CDR3 protein. The data hold 450,000 to 500,000 distinct CDR3 sequences, with roughly 9.8% observed a single time. The source was PBMCs from blood, collected around seven weeks after vaccination. Every receptor here comes from a man aged 50 or older who received an inactivated influenza vaccine.

This clonotype was observed a few times. The rearrangement joins TRBV4-1 to TRBJ2-5; D is unresolved. The germline V gene has CDR1 MGHRA and CDR2 YSYEKL. There are 15 residues in the CDR3. Deletions cut 3 bases from V and 4 bases from J, with 15 bases between. In nucleotides, the CDR3 is TGCGCCAGCAGCCAGCCTTCTGAGGTAGCAGAGACCCAGTACTTC. This gives the protein CASSQPSEVAETQYF.

The chain recombines TRBV7-8 with TRBJ1-1; unclear D gene. Looked up from germline, CDR1 is SGHVS and CDR2 is FQNEAQ. This CDR3 is 13 amino acids long. V lost 3 bases, J lost 7 bases, and 12 bases lay in between. The CDR3 loop reads CASSLHGRSEAFF. The CDR3 nucleotides are TGTGCCAGCAGCTTGCATGGACGTAGTGAAGCTTTCTTT.

This clonotype was counted only a few times. J is TRBJ2-5 and V is TRBV12-3 or TRBV12-4, with a weak D call TRBD1 (5 bases). Trimming took 6 bases from V and 9 from J, leaving 17 bases between them. The CDR3 is made up of 13 amino acids. The CDR3 DNA reads as TGTGCCAGCAGGGAGACAGTGGGTCTGGCCCAGTACTTC. This sequence encodes CASRETVGLAQYF.

This clonotype was counted a few times. The V gene is TRBV20-1, the J gene TRBJ2-7; 11 nucleotides agree with TRBD2. This CDR3 has 16 amino acids. Germline-derived CDR1 and CDR2 are DFQATT and SNEGSKA (reference sequence). After removal of 5 bases from V and 2 bases from J, the junction contained 11 bases not matched to a gene. CDR3 in amino acids: CSASSGGTSGAYEQYF. The DNA of the CDR3 is TGCAGTGCTTCCAGCGGTGGGACTAGCGGCGCCTACGAGCAGTACTTC.

This clonotype was counted many times. The V call is TRBV5-6, the J call TRBJ2-1, with D unresolved. V dropped 0 bases and J dropped 6 bases, with 4 bases sitting between them. This CDR3 has 12 residues. CDR1 is SGHDT and CDR2 is YYEEEE in the germline V gene. The DNA of the CDR3 is TGTGCCAGCAGCTTGGGCAGCAATGAGCAGTTCTTC. As protein: CASSLGSNEQFF.

The genes are TRBV11-1 and TRBJ2-7; 13 bases line up with TRBD2. CDR1 SGHAT and CDR2 FQDESV come from the germline V gene (reference sequence). The CDR3 totals 18 residues. V trimming: 5 bases; J trimming: 1 base; junction bases outside the gene matches: 11. For the CDR3, the DNA is TGTGCCAGCAGCCCAAAACTAGCGGGAGGGCCTGAATCCTACGAGCAGTACTTC. Residues: CASSPKLAGGPESYEQYF.

Only a few counts were recorded for this clonotype. The chain has TRBV7-2 and TRBJ2-2; no clear D gene. CDR1 and CDR2 from the germline V gene are SGHTA and FQGNSA. This CDR3 comprises 15 residues. Trimming took off 3 bases at V and 2 bases at J, with 10 bases between the two ends. The DNA of the CDR3 is TGTGCCAGCAGCTTCCGCAGCAGAAACACCGGGGAGCTGTTTTTT. Translation gives CASSFRSRNTGELFF.

This clonotype has at least ten counts. The chain carries TRBV5-5 and TRBJ1-1; a possible D gene is TRBD1 (6 bases). V was pared by 8 bases and J by 0 bases, with 11 bases between. The CDR3 is 13 residues long. CDR1 is SGHKS, CDR2 YYEKEE, per germline (reference sequence). CDR3: CASNGQMNTEAFF. The CDR3 DNA sequence: TGTGCCAGTAACGGACAGATGAACACTGAAGCTTTCTTT.

V and J are TRBV7-3 and TRBJ2-6; 12 bases align to TRBD2. CDR1 and CDR2 (germline): SGHTA, FQGTGA. J lost 1 base, V lost 0 bases, and 7 bases had no gene match. This CDR3 has 20 residues. The CDR3, as DNA: TGTGCCAGCAGCTTAACCTTAGGACTAGCGGGGTGGTCTGGGGCCAACGTCCTGACTTTC. Amino acids: CASSLTLGLAGWSGANVLTF.

Comments on this clonotype: A much larger clonotype is one base distant, so this may be a read error. This chain uses TRBV11-2 with TRBJ2-7; D call uncertain. Germline loops: CDR1 SGHAT, CDR2 FQNNGV. CDR3 length: 15 amino acids. CDR3 amino acids: CAGSLGYGGTYEQYF. CDR3 sequence (DNA): TGTGCCGGCAGCTTAGGCTACGGCGGTACCTACGAGCAGTACTTC.

The V gene is TRBV29-1, the J gene TRBJ2-1; 9 nucleotides align to TRBD2. Germline trimming cut 4 bases from V and 5 bases from J; bases unmatched to any gene: 12. Germline CDR1 is SQVTM and CDR2 is ANQGSEA. The CDR3 extends over 16 amino acids. DNA for the CDR3: TGCAGCGTTGGAGGGGGTGTAGCGGGAGCACACAATGAGCAGTTCTTC. Translation gives CSVGGGVAGAHNEQFF.

This clonotype came up a few times. The rearrangement joins TRBV7-2 to TRBJ2-7; 8 bases fit TRBD2. The CDR3 totals 16 residues. Germline-derived CDR1 and CDR2 are SGHTA and FQGNSA. The ends lost 6 bases at V and 5 bases at J; junction bases unmatched: 15. CDR3 DNA: TGTGCCAGCAGACAAAATCCGGCAGCGGGAGAGGACGAGCAGTACTTC. The encoded protein is CASRQNPAAGEDEQYF.

The sample holds a few counts of this clonotype. The genes are TRBV7-2 and TRBJ2-2, with 10 positions matching TRBD1. Germline V gives CDR1 SGHTA, CDR2 FQGNSA. Trimming at V came to 5 bases and at J to 4 bases, leaving 7 bases not matched to a gene. The length of the CDR3 is 16 residues. CDR3 in amino acids: CASSPRDRGSTGELFF. In DNA, the CDR3 is TGTGCCAGCAGCCCCCGGGACAGGGGAAGCACCGGGGAGCTGTTTTTT.

This clonotype was detected many times. V and J are TRBV20-1 and TRBJ2-7; D may be TRBD1 (6 bases). CDR1 is DFQATT and CDR2 is SNEGSKA in the germline V gene (reference sequence). The CDR3 is 13 residues long. Trimming cost V 6 bases and J 6 bases, with 18 bases left between them. CDR3 residues: CSAPLMGAAEQYF. CDR3 bases: TGCAGTGCGCCTCTAATGGGGGCGGCCGAGCAGTACTTC.

This clonotype turned up a few times. The chain combines TRBV12-3 or TRBV12-4 with TRBJ1-2; D ambiguous. The CDR3 covers 15 residues. With 3 bases removed from V and 2 bases from J, the gap between germline ends came to 13 bases. The CDR3 loop is CASSFEASGNYGYTF. The CDR3 region has the DNA TGTGCCAGCAGTTTTGAGGCGTCCGGAAACTATGGCTACACCTTC.

This clonotype was counted between two and nine times. The chain combines TRBV24-1 with TRBJ1-5; D unresolved. This CDR3 region has 13 residues. The germline CDR1 and CDR2 sequences are KGHDR and SFDVKD. V was trimmed by 2 bases and J by 4 bases, leaving 5 bases between them. The CDR3 spells CATSDYENQPQHF. In DNA, the CDR3 is TGTGCCACCAGTGATTACGAAAATCAGCCCCAGCATTTT.

The table lists this clonotype with many counts. V usage is TRBV5-1 and J usage is TRBJ2-7, with 7 bases fitting TRBD2. V shed 1 base and J 4 bases; nucleotides not matched to a gene: 11. This CDR3 spans 16 amino acids. In germline, CDR1 is SGHRS, CDR2 YFSETQ. In DNA form, the CDR3 reads TGCGCCAGCAGCTTGATCCAGCGGGGCCAAGGGTACGAGCAGTACTTC. Its translation is CASSLIQRGQGYEQYF.

This chain connects TRBV10-3 to TRBJ2-3; D could derive from TRBD1 or TRBD2 (6 bases each). Germline assignment: CDR1 ENHRY and CDR2 SYGVKD. Trimming removed 10 bases at V and 3 bases at J, with 17 bases between. The CDR3 has 14 residues. The CDR3, as DNA: TGTGCCACGGCTTTCCGGGGGACAACAGATACGCAGTATTTT. Its protein product is CATAFRGTTDTQYF.

The chain carries TRBV21-1 and TRBJ1-6; TRBD1, the table's D call, was not compared with the DNA. TRBV21-1 is designated a pseudogene. The CDR3 covers 13 residues. CDR3 in DNA: TGTGCCAGCAGCAGGACAGTTAATTCACCCCTCCACTTT. Amino acid sequence: CASSRTVNSPLHF.

The chain combines TRBV9 with TRBJ1-2; 11 nucleotides match TRBD1. Trimming cost V 4 bases and J 6 bases; bases outside gene matches: 8. The CDR3 contains 15 residues. Per the germline V gene, CDR1 is SGDLS and CDR2 is YYNGEE. The CDR3 sequence: CASSPWTGGTNGYTF. The CDR3 nucleotides are TGTGCCAGCAGCCCGTGGACAGGGGGCACAAATGGCTACACCTTC.

This clonotype has just a few counts. The V and J genes are TRBV7-2 and TRBJ2-1; 8 nucleotides match TRBD1. This CDR3 is built from 13 residues. Germline assignment: CDR1 SGHTA and CDR2 FQGNSA. V dropped 7 bases and J dropped 12; count of bases not matched to a gene: 11. CDR3 DNA: TGTGCCAGCACCCTGGGGCAGGGGGCCAGGCAGTTCTTC. Protein: CASTLGQGARQFF.

Many counts were recorded for this clonotype. This chain joins TRBV24-1 and TRBJ2-7; the D is unclear. V was trimmed by 4 bases and J by 3 bases, leaving 6 bases between them. Germline V gives CDR1 KGHDR, CDR2 SFDVKD. The CDR3 contains 12 residues. The CDR3 DNA sequence: TGTGCCACCAGTGACGAACTCTACGAGCAGTACTTC. Its translation is CATSDELYEQYF.

The chain employs TRBV4-3 and TRBJ2-7; TRBD1 agrees at 9 bases. J lost 3 bases, V lost 3 bases, and 9 bases had no gene match. Germline V CDR1 and CDR2: LGHNA, YSLEER. The CDR3 spans 16 residues. The CDR3 sequence: CASSQLQTGQGYEQYF. CDR3 DNA sequence: TGCGCCAGCAGCCAGTTGCAAACGGGACAGGGCTACGAGCAGTACTTC.

Points on this clonotype: Since a much larger clone is just one base distant, this may be a read error. The DNA of the CDR3 is TGCGCCAGCAGATTGGTGGGACTAAGTCGGCAGTACTTC. Translating it yields CASRLVGLSRQYF. V is TRBV5-1 and J is TRBJ2-7; 7 nucleotides align to TRBD2. CDR1 is SGHRS, CDR2 YFSETQ, per germline. The CDR3 sequence is 13 residues long.

This clonotype appeared a few times. The chain couples TRBV20-1 to TRBJ2-3; 13 bases agree with TRBD2. The CDR3 has 14 amino acids. The trim removed 5 bases at V and 9 bases at J, leaving 8 bases unmatched. Germline CDR1 reads DFQATT; CDR2 reads SNEGSKA (reference sequence). The CDR3 DNA follows: TGCAGTGCTCGGACTAGCGGGAGAGGCAGAACGCAGTATTTT. It translates to CSARTSGRGRTQYF.